This T cell receptor beta chain was retrieved from a study of blood T cell repertoires in COVID-19. Study information: Both acute and convalescent COVID-19 samples were obtained from the United States, Italy and Spain. Sample material is recorded as cDNA or gDNA derived from T cells, B-cell-depleted T cells, or PBMCs.

In the original analysis: It was from reference gene primer amplification that nucleated cell counts were estimated. The repertoire was sequenced with immunoSEQ multiplex PCR; TCRdb's copy has only in-frame clones and lacks some. V and J calls and clone size follow that table, whereas D and trimming were derived from the DNA. The sample yields hundreds of thousands of clones, about 90% seen once. Trimming cost V 2 bases and J 2 bases, with 18 bases left between them. Germline V lookup: CDR1 SGHTA, CDR2 FQGNSA. The CDR3 consists of 18 residues. A few counts support this clone. The chain recombines TRBV7-2 with TRBJ2-2; D perhaps matches TRBD1 (5 bases). Sequencing was done on a sample of peripheral blood. The TCR originated in a woman aged 40-49 years who had recovered from COVID-19. Written as DNA, the CDR3 is TGTGCCAGCAGCTTATTTCCAGCCAGGGCTTTTAACACCGGGGAGCTGTTTTTT. It encodes CASSLFPARAFNTGELFF.